This T cell receptor (beta chain) was sequenced for a study of T cells in Graves' hyperthyroidism and ophthalmopathy. Study findings and constraints: Also found in blood were most expanded thyroid clonotypes above 0.001.

On this clonotype: Its antigen remains unidentified.

TCR beta CDR3 regions were amplified from RNA transcripts. An initial round of RT-PCR targeting the TCR CDR3 relied on the HTBI primer set. MiXCR was run by TCRdb on the multiplex PCR reads, yielding one entry per CDR3 protein. Of under 400,000 distinct CDR3 sequences in the sample, roughly 20% were seen once. The germline gives CDR1 MNHEY, CDR2 SVGAGI. V shed 4 bases and J shed 3 bases, with 18 bases lying between them. CDR3 length equals 17 residues. It was uncontrolled infection, other autoimmune disease, pregnancy or lactation that excluded patients. Diagnoses rested on clinical symptoms, serum thyroxine and TRAb, thyroid ultrasound and orbital computed tomography.

This sequence joins TRBV6-5 and TRBJ2-2, with D possibly being TRBD1 or TRBD2 (5 bases each). The TCR was taken from a woman in her 40s with Graves' ophthalmopathy. Input material: blood. As DNA, the CDR3 is TGTGCCAGCAGTTTGGGCATGACGTGGGGGTACACCGGGGAGCTGTTTTTT. Its protein product is CASSLGMTWGYTGELFF.